The 13 T cell receptor beta chains listed next were all sequenced from one sample in a study of early T cells in non-severe SARS-CoV-2 infection. TCRdb re-called the 5' RACE reads through MiXCR, storing one row per CDR3 protein. In the table there are tens of thousands of distinct CDR3 sequences, roughly 12% of which are singletons. The specimen sequenced was whole blood. All receptors derive from an adult who was a healthcare worker with PCR-confirmed SARS-CoV-2 infection or an uninfected control (not recorded which).

This clonotype was counted ten times or more. This chain joins TRBV6-2 or TRBV6-3 and TRBJ2-5; D is uncertain. The ends were cut back, 6 bases at V and 3 bases at J, with 11 bases in the middle. This CDR3 is 13 amino acids long. Germline CDR1 and CDR2: MNHEY and SVGEGT. The CDR3 loop is CASSLFREETQYF. The CDR3 bases are TGTGCCAGCAGCCTTTTTAGGGAAGAGACCCAGTACTTC.

The chain recombines TRBV7-8 with TRBJ1-5; 9 nucleotides line up with TRBD1. The J segment lost 6 bases and the V segment lost 1 base, leaving 4 bases of the junction unmatched. This CDR3 has 15 amino acids. CDR1 is SGHVS, CDR2 FQNEAQ, per germline. The CDR3 sequence is CASSLGGTGSQPQHF. The CDR3 DNA follows: TGTGCCAGCAGCTTAGGCGGGACAGGGTCTCAGCCCCAGCATTTT.

The rearrangement joins TRBV7-2 to TRBJ2-1, with a possible D match to TRBD1 (7 bases). Deletions cut 0 bases from V and 8 bases from J, with 17 bases between. Germline CDR1 SGHTA, CDR2 FQGNSA. This CDR3 comprises 16 residues. CDR3: CASSLAGGLTGDEQFF. The CDR3 DNA follows: TGTGCCAGCAGCTTAGCGGGGGGCCTAACAGGGGATGAGCAGTTCTTC.

This clonotype was seen repeatedly, ten times or more. The rearrangement links TRBV2 to TRBJ1-3; possible D gene TRBD1, 5 bases. The CDR3 has 13 amino acids. V gave up 7 bases and J gave up 3 bases, with 10 bases separating them. Germline CDR1 and CDR2: SNHLY and FYNNEI. This chain's CDR3 is CASTMTDGNTIYF. DNA for the CDR3: TGTGCCAGCACTATGACAGATGGAAACACCATATATTTT.

This clonotype came up a few times. The chain couples TRBV2 to TRBJ2-5; 10 bases match TRBD1. J lost 13 bases, V lost 0 bases, and 11 bases had no gene match. CDR3 size: 15 residues. Looked up from germline, CDR1 is SNHLY and CDR2 is FYNNEI. CDR3 DNA sequence: TGTGCCAGCAGTGAAGCGAGGACAGGGGGTGCCCATCGGTACTTC. It encodes CASSEARTGGAHRYF. The full variable domain, in which reference TRBV2 and TRBJ2-5 provide the parts outside the CDR3, is EPEVTQTPSHQVTQMGQEVILRCVPISNHLYFYWYRQILGQKVEFLVSFYNNEISEKSEIFDDQFSVERPDGSNFTLKIRSTKLEDSAMYFCASSEARTGGAHRYFGPGTRLLVL.

The V and J genes are TRBV5-1 and TRBJ2-3; D possibly corresponds to TRBD2 (6 bases). Germline CDR1 and CDR2: SGHRS and YFSETQ. Trimming shortened V by 4 bases and J by 7 bases, and 16 bases separated the two germline ends. This CDR3 comprises 14 residues. Written as DNA, the CDR3 is TGCGCCAGCAGCGCGGGACTCCCCTTAAATACGCAGTATTTT. It yields the protein CASSAGLPLNTQYF.

This clonotype was recorded many times. J is TRBJ2-6 and V is TRBV12-3 or TRBV12-4; D is possibly TRBD1 (6 bases). This CDR3 has 15 residues. Trimming removed 2 bases from V and 2 bases from J, with 7 bases in between. The CDR3 here is CASSLQGTGANVLTF. CDR3 sequence (DNA): TGTGCCAGCAGTTTACAGGGGACTGGGGCCAACGTCCTGACTTTC.

V and J are TRBV19 and TRBJ1-1; a weak D match, TRBD1 (6 bases). The CDR3 length is 14 residues. V lost 6 bases and J lost 3, with 14 bases in between. Germline CDR1 is LNHDA and CDR2 is SQIVND (reference sequence). DNA for the CDR3: TGTGCCAGTAGACACAGGGAGCAGTACACTGAAGCTTTCTTT. Translating it yields CASRHREQYTEAFF.

This clonotype was picked up many times. The gene calls are TRBV4-2 and TRBJ2-1; 11 bases agree with TRBD2. The trim removed 2 bases at V and 7 bases at J, leaving 10 bases unmatched. Germline V gene data show CDR1 as LGHNA and CDR2 as YNFKEQ. This CDR3 contains 17 residues. This chain's CDR3 is CASSQPQLAGAGNEQFF. The CDR3 DNA follows: TGTGCCAGCAGCCAACCCCAACTAGCGGGAGCAGGGAATGAGCAGTTCTTC.

This clonotype was picked up one time. The chain has TRBV5-6 and TRBJ2-2, with D unclear. CDR3 length equals 16 residues. V lost 0 bases and J lost 0, with 9 bases in between. Germline V gene lookup returns CDR1 SGHDT and CDR2 YYEEEE. The CDR3 sequence is CASSLGGISNTGELFF. The CDR3 DNA sequence: TGTGCCAGCAGCTTGGGAGGAATATCGAACACCGGGGAGCTGTTTTTT.

This clonotype was picked up a small number of times. This chain joins TRBV11-2 and TRBJ1-1; no reliable D call. The CDR3 runs to 15 residues. Germline-derived CDR1 and CDR2 are SGHAT and FQNNGV. V shed 4 bases and J shed 6 bases, with 18 bases lying between them. The CDR3 here is CASSSPPRGFPEAFF. The CDR3 bases are TGTGCCAGCAGCTCCCCGCCTCGTGGATTCCCTGAAGCTTTCTTT.

Many counts were recorded for this clonotype. The gene calls are TRBV5-4 and TRBJ2-7; a possible D gene is TRBD2 (5 bases). Trimming shortened V by 3 bases and J by 3 bases, and 13 bases separated the two germline ends. The CDR3 covers 14 residues. The germline V gene encodes CDR1 SGHNT and CDR2 YYREEE (reference sequence). CDR3 in DNA: TGTGCCAGCAGCTGGGGATCGGGGTACTACGAGCAGTACTTC. Its translation: CASSWGSGYYEQYF.

The chain joins TRBV4-3 to TRBJ1-4, with D possibly being TRBD1 (6 bases). The V gene lost 0 bases and the J gene lost 6 bases, with 11 bases spanning the gap. The CDR3 loop spans 15 amino acids. In germline, CDR1 is LGHNA, CDR2 YSLEER. Here the CDR3 DNA reads TGCGCCAGCAGCCAAGAAAGGAGGGGGGATGAAAAACTGTTTTTT. This gives the protein CASSQERRGDEKLFF.